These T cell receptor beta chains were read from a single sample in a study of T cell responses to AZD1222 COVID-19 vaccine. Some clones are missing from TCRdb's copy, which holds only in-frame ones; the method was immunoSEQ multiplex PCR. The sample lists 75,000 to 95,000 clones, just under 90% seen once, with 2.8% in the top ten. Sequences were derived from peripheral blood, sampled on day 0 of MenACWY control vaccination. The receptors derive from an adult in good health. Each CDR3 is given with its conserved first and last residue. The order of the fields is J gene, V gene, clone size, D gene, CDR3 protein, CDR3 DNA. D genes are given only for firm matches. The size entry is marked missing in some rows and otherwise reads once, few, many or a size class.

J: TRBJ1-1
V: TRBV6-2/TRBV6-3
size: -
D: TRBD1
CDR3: CASSYTTGGLSTEAFF
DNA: TGTGCCAGCAGTTATACGACAGGGGGCCTGAGCACTGAAGCTTTCTTT

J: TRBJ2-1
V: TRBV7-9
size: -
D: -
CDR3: CASSPPFRMGYNEQFF
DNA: TGTGCCAGCAGCCCCCCTTTCAGGATGGGTTACAATGAGCAGTTCTTC

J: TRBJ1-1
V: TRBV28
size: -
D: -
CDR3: CASSLRPSEAFF
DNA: TGTGCCAGCAGTTTAAGACCCTCTGAAGCTTTCTTT

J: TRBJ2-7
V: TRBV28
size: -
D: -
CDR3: CASSWRGEQYF
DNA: TGTGCCAGCAGTTGGAGGGGCGAGCAGTACTTC

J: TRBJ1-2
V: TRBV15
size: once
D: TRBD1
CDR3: CATSTGTGTHGDYGYTF
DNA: TGTGCCACCAGCACCGGGACAGGGACCCATGGGGACTATGGCTACACCTTC

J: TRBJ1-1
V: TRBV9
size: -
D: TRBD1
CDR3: CASSVEGAMNTEAFF
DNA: TGTGCCAGCAGCGTAGAGGGGGCCATGAACACTGAAGCTTTCTTT

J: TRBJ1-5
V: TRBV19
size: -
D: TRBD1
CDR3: CASSTTLGQGGNQPQHF
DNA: TGTGCCAGTAGTACAACCTTGGGACAGGGGGGCAATCAGCCCCAGCATTTT

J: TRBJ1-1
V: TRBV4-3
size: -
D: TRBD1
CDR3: CASSQDRRQGGTEAFF
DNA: TGCGCCAGCAGCCAAGACCGGAGACAGGGAGGCACTGAAGCTTTCTTT

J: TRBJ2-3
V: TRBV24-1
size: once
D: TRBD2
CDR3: CATSGSSPSGFTDTQYF
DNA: TGTGCCACCAGCGGTTCTTCCCCTAGCGGGTTCACAGATACGCAGTATTTT

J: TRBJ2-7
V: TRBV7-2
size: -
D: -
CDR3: CASSKAGYEQYF
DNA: TGTGCCAGCAGCAAAGCGGGCTACGAGCAGTACTTC

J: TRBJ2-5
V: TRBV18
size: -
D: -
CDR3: CASSPRLAVQETQYF
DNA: TGTGCCAGCTCACCGCGGTTGGCTGTCCAAGAGACCCAGTACTTC

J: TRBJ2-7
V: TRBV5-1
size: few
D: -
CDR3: CASSLLGVNPYEQYF
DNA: TGCGCCAGCAGCTTGCTTGGGGTTAATCCCTACGAGCAGTACTTC

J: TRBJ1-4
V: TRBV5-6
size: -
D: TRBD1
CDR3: CASSLARTGKEKLFF
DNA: TGTGCCAGCAGCTTGGCGAGGACAGGGAAGGAAAAACTGTTTTTT

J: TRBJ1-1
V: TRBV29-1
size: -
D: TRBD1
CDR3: CSVRTGTNTEAFF
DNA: TGCAGCGTTCGGACAGGGACGAACACTGAAGCTTTCTTT

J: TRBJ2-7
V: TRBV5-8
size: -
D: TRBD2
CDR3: CASSSGGGRNEQYF
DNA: TGTGCCAGCAGCTCGGGGGGGGGCCGCAACGAGCAGTACTTC

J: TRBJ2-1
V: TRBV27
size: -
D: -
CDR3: CASSLVGWGEGYNEQFF
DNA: TGTGCCAGCAGTTTAGTTGGGTGGGGTGAGGGGTACAATGAGCAGTTCTTC

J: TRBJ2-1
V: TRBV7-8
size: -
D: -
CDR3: CASSWTEGNLNEQFF
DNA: TGTGCCAGCAGCTGGACCGAGGGTAATCTAAATGAGCAGTTCTTC